This T cell receptor beta chain was sequenced in a study of memory CD4+ T cells and cytomegalovirus serostatus. The CDR3 extends over 19 amino acids. Germline CDR1 SGHRS, CDR2 YFSETQ. J gave up 1 base and V 4 bases, and 18 bases lay outside the gene matches. The repertoire was sequenced with immunoSEQ multiplex PCR; TCRdb's copy has only in-frame clones and lacks some. This sample has about 40,000 clones; around 79% occur once, and the top ten carry 0.79%. Single viable CD3+CD4+CD8-CD45RO+ cells were sorted as the memory CD4+ T cells. The gene calls are TRBV5-1 and TRBJ2-7; 9 bases line up with TRBD1. The sequencing input was memory CD4+ T cells from blood. The sequence derives from an adult in good health and CMV-seronegative. In DNA form, the CDR3 reads TGCGCCAGCAGCACCGGACAGGGGACGTTACGGGCTACGTCCTACGAGCAGTACTTC. As protein: CASSTGQGTLRATSYEQYF.